Below, 30 T cell receptor beta chains from the same sample are listed, as sequenced in a study of blood T cell repertoires in COVID-19. Produced via immunoSEQ multiplex PCR; TCRdb's table is partial and in-frame only. Of about 260,000 clones in the sample, about 87% were seen once. Material for sequencing was PBMCs or T cells enriched from blood (not recorded which). These TCRs come from a woman in her 40s who had been exposed to COVID-19.

Notes on this clone: The same CDR3 can be traced to other DNA sequences in this sample. CDR3 protein: CASSLSGGTYEQYF. Written as DNA, the CDR3 is TGTGCCAGCAGTTTATCGGGGGGGACCTACGAGCAGTACTTC. The rearrangement uses TRBV28 and TRBJ2-7; 8 bases are shared with TRBD2. Germline V gene sequence: CDR1 MDHEN, CDR2 SYDVKM. There are 14 residues in the CDR3. Unmatched junction bases numbered 1, after V lost 1 base and J lost 2 bases.

DNA for the CDR3: TGTGCCAGCAAGGCGGGACAGGGGTCAGAGACCCAGTACTTC. Encoded protein: CASKAGQGSETQYF. The rearrangement uses TRBV11-3 and TRBJ2-5, with 10 bases matching TRBD1. The CDR3 spans 14 residues. The V and J ends lost 7 bases and 4 bases, in that order; junction bases with no gene match: 6. Germline values: CDR1 SGHNT, CDR2 YENEEA. The full variable domain, its missing parts supplied by reference TRBV11-3 and TRBJ2-5, is EAGVVQSPRYKIIEKKQPVAFWCNPISGHNTLYWYLQNLGQGPELLIRYENEEAVDDSQLPKDRFSAERLKGVDSTLKIQPAELGDSAVYLCASKAGQGSETQYFGPGTRLLVL.

The chain carries TRBV11-3 and TRBJ2-1; tentative D call: TRBD2 (7 bases). V was trimmed by 2 bases and J by 3 bases, leaving 17 bases between them. This CDR3 region has 17 residues. CDR1 is SGHNT and CDR2 is YENEEA in the germline V gene. This CDR3 reads CASSLWWAGADYNEQFF. In nucleotides, the CDR3 is TGTGCCAGCAGCTTATGGTGGGCGGGGGCCGACTACAATGAGCAGTTCTTC.

In DNA, the CDR3 is TGTGCCAGCATTGGGACAGGGGGCTCGGGGCAGCCCCAGCATTTT. Its protein is CASIGTGGSGQPQHF. V usage is TRBV2 and J usage is TRBJ1-5, with TRBD1 matching 12 bases. V shed 7 bases and J 7 bases; nucleotides not matched to a gene: 8. Per the germline V gene, CDR1 is SNHLY and CDR2 is FYNNEI. The CDR3 has 15 residues. The whole variable domain, filled in from reference TRBV2 and TRBJ1-5, reads EPEVTQTPSHQVTQMGQEVILRCVPISNHLYFYWYRQILGQKVEFLVSFYNNEISEKSEIFDDQFSVERPDGSNFTLKIRSTKLEDSAMYFCASIGTGGSGQPQHFGDGTRLSIL.

The chain joins TRBV7-8 to TRBJ2-6; TRBD1 is a possible D gene (6 bases). This CDR3 comprises 17 residues. V dropped 4 bases and J dropped 0 bases, with 13 bases sitting between them. Germline V gene lookup returns CDR1 SGHVS and CDR2 FQNEAQ. CDR3 sequence (DNA): TGTGCCAGCAGCTCCCGACAGGTCCACTCTGGGGCCAACGTCCTGACTTTC. Its protein product is CASSSRQVHSGANVLTF.

The V gene is TRBV5-5, the J gene TRBJ2-1; 10 nucleotides align to TRBD2. Germline trimming cut 2 bases from V and 5 bases from J; bases unmatched to any gene: 10. The CDR3 has 17 amino acids. Germline CDR1 is SGHKS and CDR2 is YYEKEE (reference sequence). CDR3 sequence: CASSFTAGLAANNEQFF. The CDR3 DNA sequence: TGTGCCAGCAGCTTCACCGCAGGACTAGCGGCCAACAATGAGCAGTTCTTC.

This rearrangement joins TRBV6-4 to TRBJ1-2, with D possibly being TRBD1 (6 bases). This CDR3 contains 12 residues. V was trimmed by 3 bases and J by 8 bases, leaving 10 bases between them. CDR1 is MRHNA, CDR2 SNTAGT, per germline. CDR3 bases: TGTGCCAGCAGTGATCTACAGGGCGGCTACACCTTC. It is translated as CASSDLQGGYTF.

The chain couples TRBV7-2 to TRBJ1-2, with D uncertain. This CDR3 contains 14 residues. Germline values: CDR1 SGHTA, CDR2 FQGNSA. The V end lost 2 bases, the J end lost 5 bases, and 12 bases lay between the germline ends. The CDR3 nucleotides read TGTGCCAGCAGCTTAAACGGAGGAGGTTATGGCTACACCTTC. Its protein is CASSLNGGGYGYTF.

The chain recombines TRBV11-3 with TRBJ1-1; maybe TRBD1 (5 bases). Germline assignment: CDR1 SGHNT and CDR2 YENEEA. This CDR3 region has 13 residues. V was cut by 5 bases and J by 0 bases, with 7 bases left in between. The CDR3 reads CASSDSLNTEAFF. The DNA for the CDR3 is TGTGCCAGCAGCGACAGTCTGAACACTGAAGCTTTCTTT.

The chain couples TRBV4-3 to TRBJ1-4, with 10 bases lining up with TRBD1. CDR1 LGHNA and CDR2 YSLEER come from the germline V gene. The length of the CDR3 is 15 residues. The V gene end was trimmed by 5 bases and the J gene end by 8 bases; junction bases not matched to a gene: 8. The CDR3 DNA sequence: TGCGCCAGCAGCGCCTCCGGGACAGGGGCCGAAAAACTGTTTTTT. This codes for CASSASGTGAEKLFF.

The chain has TRBV7-7 and TRBJ2-2, with 10 positions matching TRBD1. V was clipped by 5 bases and J by 8 bases; unmatched bases: 8. There are 15 residues in the CDR3. In germline, CDR1 is SSHAT, CDR2 FNYEAQ (reference sequence). In nucleotides, the CDR3 is TGTGCCAGCAGCCGAAGAGGACAGGGGGAAGGGGAGCTGTTTTTT. Amino acid sequence: CASSRRGQGEGELFF.

This CDR3 is CAISGTGGQNTEAFF. CDR3 bases: TGTGCCATCAGTGGAACGGGGGGACAGAACACTGAAGCTTTCTTT. This sequence joins TRBV10-3 and TRBJ1-1; maybe TRBD1 (6 bases). The V end was cut by 4 bases, the J end by 1 base, with 13 bases between. CDR3 length: 15 amino acids. CDR1 is ENHRY and CDR2 is SYGVKD in the germline V gene.

J is TRBJ1-2 and V is TRBV7-9; no firm D call. The CDR3 contains 13 residues. Germline V gene lookup returns CDR1 SEHNR and CDR2 FQNEAQ (reference sequence). The V end was cut by 4 bases, the J end by 4 bases, with 10 bases between. The CDR3 protein is CASSSERAYGYTF. The DNA for the CDR3 is TGTGCCAGCAGCTCAGAGAGGGCCTATGGCTACACCTTC.

The J gene is TRBJ2-1, the V gene TRBV6-1; D remains ambiguous. The CDR3 is made up of 15 amino acids. The germline V and J ends were trimmed by 5 bases and 9 bases, with 20 bases remaining between them. Germline assignment: CDR1 MNHNS and CDR2 SASEGT. CDR3 in amino acids: CASSNPYAVSFEQFF. In DNA form, the CDR3 reads TGTGCCAGCAGTAACCCCTACGCCGTTTCTTTTGAGCAGTTCTTC.

V gene TRBV2 combines with J gene TRBJ1-5; 8 bases line up with TRBD1. The germline gives CDR1 SNHLY, CDR2 FYNNEI. The CDR3 sequence is 15 residues long. After removal of 6 bases from V and 1 base from J, the junction contained 5 bases not matched to a gene. The CDR3 spells CASRPDRGSNQPQHF. The CDR3 DNA sequence: TGTGCCAGCAGACCCGACAGGGGAAGCAATCAGCCCCAGCATTTT.

J is TRBJ2-6 and V is TRBV7-9; the match to TRBD1 covers 8 bases. The CDR3 consists of 18 residues. The germline V gene has CDR1 SEHNR and CDR2 FQNEAQ (reference sequence). V gave up 5 bases and J gave up 0 bases; unmatched junction bases: 9. The CDR3 reads CASSPRDRKYSGANVLTF. In nucleotides, the CDR3 is TGTGCCAGCAGCCCCCGGGACAGGAAATACTCTGGGGCCAACGTCCTGACTTTC.

This sequence joins TRBV5-6 and TRBJ2-7; TRBD1 is a possible D gene (5 bases). V was cut by 2 bases and J by 3 bases, with 6 bases left in between. Germline CDR1 SGHDT, CDR2 YYEEEE. The CDR3 runs to 12 residues. In DNA form, the CDR3 reads TGTGCCAGCAGCTTCCAGGGCTACGAGCAGTACTTC. It codes for CASSFQGYEQYF.

This chain links TRBV3-1 (or the pseudogene TRBV3-2) with TRBJ1-3; 12 bases line up with TRBD1. V trimming: 3 bases; J trimming: 1 base; junction bases outside the gene matches: 7. Germline CDR1 and CDR2: LGHDT and YNNKEL (reference sequence). The CDR3 has 18 amino acids. CDR3 region: CASSQTGTGGDSGNTIYF. In DNA, the CDR3 is TGTGCCAGCAGCCAGACCGGGACAGGGGGCGATTCTGGAAACACCATATATTTT.

The rearrangement links TRBV28 to TRBJ1-4; 12 bases map to TRBD1. V lost 5 bases, J lost 8 bases, and 9 bases stayed unmatched. Germline V gives CDR1 MDHEN, CDR2 SYDVKM. The CDR3 sequence is 16 residues long. DNA for the CDR3: TGTGCCAGCAGTAGGACCGGGACAGGGGGCCGGGAAAAACTGTTTTTT. Translating it yields CASSRTGTGGREKLFF.

The rearrangement joins TRBV18 to TRBJ1-3, with 7 bases aligning to TRBD1. V dropped 6 bases and J dropped 0; count of bases not matched to a gene: 8. The CDR3 consists of 16 residues. The germline V gene encodes CDR1 KGHSH and CDR2 LQKENI. The CDR3: CASSGTGASSGNTIYF. The CDR3 DNA reads as TGTGCCAGCTCCGGAACAGGGGCCAGCTCTGGAAACACCATATATTTT.

The J gene is TRBJ2-7, the V gene TRBV27; TRBD1 is a possible D gene (6 bases). Germline CDR1 reads MNHEY; CDR2 reads SMNVEV (reference sequence). V was trimmed by 2 bases and J by 5 bases, leaving 10 bases between them. The CDR3 consists of 13 residues. DNA for the CDR3: TGTGCCAGCAGTTTAGGGCAGGGGAACGAGCAGTACTTC. Protein: CASSLGQGNEQYF.

The chain employs TRBV13 and TRBJ2-1; 11 bases align to TRBD2. The CDR3 has 17 amino acids. Germline CDR1 PRHDT, CDR2 FYEKMQ (reference sequence). Germline trimming cut 0 bases from V and 6 bases from J; bases unmatched to any gene: 7. DNA of the CDR3: TGTGCCAGCAGCTTAGGACTAGCGGGAGTCGGAAGCAATGAGCAGTTCTTC. It yields the protein CASSLGLAGVGSNEQFF.

This clone was found a few times. The chain uses TRBV19 and TRBJ2-7; 9 nucleotides agree with TRBD1. V lost 9 bases and J lost 6; bases outside the gene matches: 12. This CDR3 has 14 amino acids. Germline CDR1 and CDR2: LNHDA and SQIVND (reference sequence). CDR3 sequence: CARLGQGFDSEQYV. The CDR3 DNA reads TGTGCCAGGCTAGGACAGGGGTTTGATAGCGAGCAGTACGTC.

The rearrangement links TRBV19 to TRBJ2-1, with a weak D call TRBD1 (6 bases). The CDR3 has 13 residues. Trimming stripped 5 bases from V and 8 bases from J, with 13 bases between. Germline lookup yields CDR1 LNHDA and CDR2 SQIVND (reference sequence). The CDR3 DNA sequence: TGTGCCAGTAGTCCTTGGACAGTTGATGAGCAGTTCTTC. Translating it yields CASSPWTVDEQFF.

This clone came up a few times. Germline and junction disagree at one end, which may indicate a read error. The genes are TRBV14 and TRBJ1-2; 9 bases match TRBD1. This CDR3 spans 15 amino acids. Germline CDR1 and CDR2: SGHDN and FVKESK. CDR3 sequence: CASSQGPVGQGPFGF. The CDR3 DNA reads as TGTGCCAGCAGCCAAGGACCTGTGGGACAGGGACCCTTCGGCTTC.

This rearrangement joins TRBV28 to TRBJ2-7; possible D gene TRBD1, 6 bases. V lost 5 bases, J lost 2 bases, and 13 bases lay in between. Germline V CDR1 and CDR2: MDHEN, SYDVKM. The CDR3 spans 14 residues. CDR3 residues: CASSDRRLPYEQYF. The CDR3 coding sequence is TGTGCCAGCAGTGACAGGAGACTACCCTACGAGCAGTACTTC.

J is TRBJ2-5 and V is TRBV3-1 (or the pseudogene TRBV3-2), with TRBD2 as a possible D gene (6 bases). Germline V gene sequence: CDR1 LGHDT, CDR2 YNNKEL (reference sequence). CDR3 length equals 16 residues. Trimming took off 4 bases at V and 5 bases at J, with 20 bases between the two ends. The CDR3 region has the DNA TGTGCCAGCAGCCCTACGGCGGGATCTTTGAGGGAGACCCAGTACTTC. It translates to CASSPTAGSLRETQYF.

This rearrangement joins TRBV7-2 to TRBJ2-4, with 8 bases aligning to TRBD1. Germline V CDR1 and CDR2: SGHTA, FQGNSA. The V gene end was trimmed by 1 base and the J gene end by 6 bases; junction bases not matched to a gene: 5. The CDR3 length is 15 residues. The CDR3 DNA is TGTGCCAGCAGCTTAGTCTGGCAGGGGGCAAACATTCAGTACTTC. Amino acids: CASSLVWQGANIQYF.

There are a few counts of this clone. The J gene is TRBJ2-2, the V gene TRBV24-1; D unresolved. Trimming shortened V by 9 bases and J by 0 bases, and 7 bases separated the two germline ends. Germline assignment: CDR1 KGHDR and CDR2 SFDVKD. This CDR3 has 13 amino acids. The CDR3 reads CATEQTNTGELFF. As DNA, the CDR3 is TGTGCCACCGAACAGACGAACACCGGGGAGCTGTTTTTT.

The chain employs TRBV19 and TRBJ2-2; 7 bases line up with TRBD2. Germline V lookup: CDR1 LNHDA, CDR2 SQIVND (reference sequence). The CDR3 extends over 17 amino acids. After removal of 7 bases from V and 6 bases from J, the junction contained 17 bases not matched to a gene. The CDR3 sequence: CASTKTGAGTGAGELFF. In DNA, the CDR3 is TGTGCCAGTACCAAAACGGGAGCGGGGACCGGAGCCGGGGAGCTGTTTTTT.